This TCR beta chain was sequenced during a study of blood T cell repertoires in COVID-19. Germline V gene lookup returns CDR1 SQVTM and CDR2 ANQGSEA. The ends were cut back, 3 bases at V and 4 bases at J, with 12 bases in the middle. The CDR3 is 13 amino acids. Sequenced by immunoSEQ multiplex PCR; TCRdb stores in-frame clones only, minus some. Of approximately 150,000 clones listed, approximately 83% are singletons. Living in about two dozen US areas, the participants were between about 18 and 90 years of age. The rearrangement links TRBV29-1 to TRBJ1-1; D uncertain. The sequence came from a man aged 65-85 years who had been exposed to COVID-19. The sample comprised PBMCs or T cells enriched from blood (not recorded which). CDR3 bases: TGCAGCGTTGAGGAGGGCGTCGGCACTGAAGCTTTCTTT. This translates into CSVEEGVGTEAFF.